The T cell receptor (beta chain) described here comes from a study of cytomegalovirus exposure and HLA in healthy donors. Whole-study findings and limits: The study labeled under 200 TCR beta chains cytomegalovirus-associated.

Note on this clone: The antigen remains undetermined.

The ends lost 6 bases at V and 8 bases at J; junction bases unmatched: 8. Germline lookup yields CDR1 SGDLS and CDR2 YYNGEE. The CDR3 has 15 residues. From the approximately 110-subject validation cohort, which was separate from the approximately 670-subject first cohort, the donors were drawn. TCRdb keeps only in-frame clones here, not all; method: immunoSEQ multiplex PCR. The repertoire consists of approximately 100,000 clones, with roughly 92% occurring once and the leading ten covering around 1.2%. The receptor was derived from a woman aged 25 to 39 in good health and CMV-seropositive. J is TRBJ2-1 and V is TRBV9; 13 bases map to TRBD2. Sequencing used PBMCs. The CDR3 region has the DNA TGTGCCAGCACAATTGGACTAGCGGGAGTATATGAGCAGTTCTTC. Protein sequence: CASTIGLAGVYEQFF.